The 9 T cell receptor beta chains given below trace back to one sample, sequenced in a study of technical replicates of blood from four donors. Assay used: immunoSEQ multiplex PCR; TCRdb lists only in-frame clones, some missing. The repertoire holds under 75,000 clones, 90% to 95% seen once, with 0.39% in the top ten. Material for sequencing was T cells isolated from PBMCs. The receptors originated from a human donor in good health.

The gene calls are TRBV28 and TRBJ1-1; D perhaps matches TRBD1 (5 bases). The V end lost 7 bases, the J end lost 1 base, and 16 bases lay between the germline ends. CDR1 is MDHEN, CDR2 SYDVKM, per germline. The CDR3 length is 15 residues. The CDR3 loop is CASIPLGQTNTEAFF. DNA of the CDR3: TGTGCCAGCATCCCTCTGGGGCAGACGAACACTGAAGCTTTCTTT.

The rearrangement uses TRBV9 and TRBJ2-7; 9 bases match TRBD2. The CDR3 sequence is 16 residues long. Germline CDR1 reads SGDLS; CDR2 reads YYNGEE. Trimming took 1 base from V and 2 from J; bases not matched to a gene: 7. The CDR3 nucleotides read TGTGCCAGCAGCGTATATAGTAGCGGGGGTACCTACGAGCAGTACTTC. The encoded protein is CASSVYSSGGTYEQYF.

The chain uses TRBV28 and TRBJ1-2, with D perhaps matching TRBD1 (6 bases). The germline CDR1 and CDR2 sequences are MDHEN and SYDVKM. The V end was cut by 3 bases, the J end by 4 bases, with 15 bases between. This CDR3 contains 15 residues. The CDR3, as DNA: TGTGCCAGCAGTTTCCTTTTGCAGGGGATCTATGGCTACACCTTC. This translates into CASSFLLQGIYGYTF.

The chain recombines TRBV6-5 with TRBJ2-7; 8 bases map to TRBD1. With V trimmed by 6 bases and J by 4 bases, 8 bases remained unmatched. Germline CDR1 and CDR2: MNHEY and SVGAGI. This CDR3 spans 14 amino acids. CDR3 sequence reads: CASRARQGAYEQYF. The CDR3 DNA reads TGTGCCAGCAGGGCGAGGCAGGGGGCTTACGAGCAGTACTTC.

The chain is built from TRBV4-2 and TRBJ2-1; D remains ambiguous. CDR1 is LGHNA, CDR2 YNFKEQ, per germline. The CDR3 runs to 12 residues. The V end lost 0 bases, the J end lost 8 bases, and 5 bases lay between the germline ends. The CDR3, as DNA: TGTGCCAGCAGCCAAGATCTCGATGAGCAGTTCTTC. Translation: CASSQDLDEQFF.

J is TRBJ1-5 and V is TRBV28, with unresolved D. The CDR3 contains 15 residues. Trimming left V 6 bases short and J 2 bases short, with 14 bases between. Germline values: CDR1 MDHEN, CDR2 SYDVKM. As DNA, the CDR3 is TGTGCCAGCAGATCCGGGGTGGGAGGCAATCAGCCCCAGCATTTT. Translation gives CASRSGVGGNQPQHF.

This chain connects TRBV7-6 to TRBJ2-7; tentative D call: TRBD1 (6 bases). The CDR3 is 14 amino acids. CDR1 is SGHVS and CDR2 is FNYEAQ in the germline V gene. Trimming removed 8 bases at V and 3 bases at J, with 17 bases between. CDR3 nucleotide sequence: TGTGCCAGCTCCTTCAGGGACACAAACTACGAGCAGTACTTC. Translated: CASSFRDTNYEQYF.

This chain links TRBV30 with TRBJ2-1; no firm D call. Trimming pared 4 bases from V and 4 bases from J, leaving 17 bases between. The CDR3 is 15 amino acids. CDR1 and CDR2 from the germline V gene are GTSNPN and SVGIG (reference sequence). The CDR3 sequence is CAWTFPGGKYNEQFF. For the CDR3, the DNA is TGTGCCTGGACCTTCCCCGGCGGCAAGTACAATGAGCAGTTCTTC.

This clone was counted between two and nine times. V and J are TRBV30 and TRBJ1-4; 7 bases are shared with TRBD1. Trimming cost V 3 bases and J 7 bases; bases outside gene matches: 17. Germline assignment: CDR1 GTSNPN and CDR2 SVGIG (reference sequence). The CDR3 extends over 17 amino acids. CDR3 protein: CAWSPSNGLGGSEKLFF. In nucleotides, the CDR3 is TGTGCCTGGAGCCCTTCTAATGGGCTAGGGGGCAGTGAAAAACTGTTTTTT.